The text below deals with one TCR beta chain. The CDR3 extends over 12 amino acids. Germline CDR1 and CDR2: LNHNV and YYDKDF (reference sequence). Trimming shortened V by 5 bases and J by 12 bases, and 16 bases separated the two germline ends. Method: immunoSEQ multiplex PCR; TCRdb's copy keeps in-frame clones and lacks some. The sample holds 110,000 to 150,000 clones, 75% to 90% seen once. This specimen comes from a study of blood T cell repertoires in COVID-19. What was sequenced was PBMCs or T cells enriched from blood (not recorded which). The gene calls are TRBV15 and TRBJ1-2; TRBD1 might be the D (6 bases). This TCR was sampled from a man aged 45-65 years who had recovered from COVID-19. CDR3 in amino acids: CATSENTGSNTF. For the CDR3, the DNA is TGTGCCACCAGCGAAAACACAGGGAGCAACACCTTC.